A selection of T cell receptor beta chains follows, all from one sample in a study of blood T cell repertoires in COVID-19. Some clones are missing from TCRdb's copy, which holds only in-frame ones; the method was immunoSEQ multiplex PCR. This sample has 150,000 to 200,000 clones, with roughly 90% found just once. Sequenced material: peripheral blood. The receptor source for this set is a man in his 60s with active or convalescent COVID-19. The CDR3 runs from the conserved cysteine through the conserved F or W. D genes are given only for firm matches. Clone size appears in some rows only: once, few, many, or a class for an expanded clone.

d_call: NA
j_call: TRBJ1-1
v_call: TRBV7-9
clone_size: NA
cdr3_nt: TGTGCCAGCAGCTTAGCCTTCGGTTTTGAAGCTTTCTTT
cdr3_aa: CASSLAFGFEAFF

d_call: NA
j_call: TRBJ1-1
v_call: TRBV20-1
clone_size: NA
cdr3_nt: TGCAGCGCTGCTAGACAGCCTGAAGCTTTCTTT
cdr3_aa: CSAARQPEAFF

d_call: TRBD1
j_call: TRBJ1-6
v_call: TRBV24-1
clone_size: few
cdr3_nt: TGTGCCACCAGTGATTGCCGGGACAGGGTCGAAAGCAAGGGTTCACCCCTCCACTTT
cdr3_aa: CATSDCRDRVESKGSPLHF

d_call: TRBD2
j_call: TRBJ2-5
v_call: TRBV5-4
clone_size: NA
cdr3_nt: TGTGCCAGCAGCCCCTCTAGCGGGAGTAGAGAGACCCAGTACTTC
cdr3_aa: CASSPSSGSRETQYF

d_call: TRBD1
j_call: TRBJ1-5
v_call: TRBV7-2
clone_size: once
cdr3_nt: TGTGCCAGCAGCATACCGGGACAGGGGAAGCAGCCCCAGCATTTT
cdr3_aa: CASSIPGQGKQPQHF

d_call: TRBD1
j_call: TRBJ2-7
v_call: TRBV6-5
clone_size: NA
cdr3_nt: TGTGCCAGCAAGTGGACAGGGTCAGCATACGAGCAGTACTTC
cdr3_aa: CASKWTGSAYEQYF

d_call: NA
j_call: TRBJ1-1
v_call: TRBV29-1
clone_size: NA
cdr3_nt: TGCAGCGTCGCCCAGGGCCCCACTGAAGCTTTCTTT
cdr3_aa: CSVAQGPTEAFF

d_call: TRBD1
j_call: TRBJ1-2
v_call: TRBV2
clone_size: few
cdr3_nt: TGTGCCAGCAGCCGACAGGGCGATGGCTACACCTTC
cdr3_aa: CASSRQGDGYTF

d_call: TRBD2
j_call: TRBJ2-1
v_call: TRBV11-3
clone_size: NA
cdr3_nt: TGTGCCAGCAGCTCTGGTTCAACTAGCGGGAGCAGCCATGAGCAGTTCTTC
cdr3_aa: CASSSGSTSGSSHEQFF

d_call: NA
j_call: TRBJ2-3
v_call: TRBV24-1
clone_size: NA
cdr3_nt: TGTGCCACCAGTGACAGGGGAGGCACAGATACGCAGTATTTT
cdr3_aa: CATSDRGGTDTQYF

d_call: TRBD1
j_call: TRBJ2-5
v_call: TRBV11-2
clone_size: NA
cdr3_nt: TGTGCCAGCAGCGTACACAATTCAGGGGGCGGGTTGGAGACCCAGTACTTC
cdr3_aa: CASSVHNSGGGLETQYF

d_call: NA
j_call: TRBJ2-7
v_call: TRBV11-2
clone_size: NA
cdr3_nt: TGTGCCAGCAGCTCGAGCGTCGGCTACGAGCAGTACTTC
cdr3_aa: CASSSSVGYEQYF

d_call: NA
j_call: TRBJ1-1
v_call: TRBV6-5
clone_size: NA
cdr3_nt: TGTGCCAGTAGTACAGGGAGCACTGAAGCTTTCTTT
cdr3_aa: CASSTGSTEAFF

d_call: TRBD1
j_call: TRBJ2-2
v_call: TRBV10-3
clone_size: NA
cdr3_nt: TGTGCCATCAGCGGACAGGGGTCGAACACCGGGGAGCTGTTTTTT
cdr3_aa: CAISGQGSNTGELFF

d_call: TRBD1
j_call: TRBJ1-2
v_call: TRBV5-1
clone_size: NA
cdr3_nt: TGCGCCAGCAGCGCACAGGGACAGGGGAAGATCTACACCTTC
cdr3_aa: CASSAQGQGKIYTF

d_call: NA
j_call: TRBJ2-5
v_call: TRBV27
clone_size: NA
cdr3_nt: TGTGCCAGCAGTCTGGGGGGAGCCCAGTACTTC
cdr3_aa: CASSLGGAQYF

d_call: TRBD1
j_call: TRBJ1-5
v_call: TRBV10-3
clone_size: NA
cdr3_nt: TGTGCCATCAGTGAGTCAAAGGGACAGTATCAGCCCCAGCATTTT
cdr3_aa: CAISESKGQYQPQHF

d_call: TRBD1
j_call: TRBJ2-7
v_call: TRBV7-8
clone_size: NA
cdr3_nt: TGTGCCAGCAGCCGCCGACCGGGACAGGGAACCTACGAGCAGTACTTC
cdr3_aa: CASSRRPGQGTYEQYF

d_call: NA
j_call: TRBJ2-1
v_call: TRBV5-1
clone_size: NA
cdr3_nt: TGCGCCAGCAGCTTTATGGAGGCGGCCAATGAGCAGTTCTTC
cdr3_aa: CASSFMEAANEQFF

d_call: NA
j_call: TRBJ2-2
v_call: TRBV27
clone_size: NA
cdr3_nt: TGTGCCAGCAGGGTGATATCGAAGTCCGGCGGGGAGCTGTTTTTT
cdr3_aa: CASRVISKSGGELFF

d_call: NA
j_call: TRBJ2-1
v_call: TRBV6-2/TRBV6-3
clone_size: NA
cdr3_nt: TGTGCCAGCAGTTACCCTAGAGGGAGCGGCTACAATGAGCAGTTCTTC
cdr3_aa: CASSYPRGSGYNEQFF

d_call: NA
j_call: TRBJ2-6
v_call: TRBV7-9
clone_size: once
cdr3_nt: TGTGCCAGCAGCTTAGCTATGGCCTCTGGGGCCAACGTCCTGACTTTC
cdr3_aa: CASSLAMASGANVLTF

d_call: NA
j_call: TRBJ2-2
v_call: TRBV29-1
clone_size: NA
cdr3_nt: TGCAGCGTTGAACCTGGGGGCTGGACCGGGGAGCTGTTTTTT
cdr3_aa: CSVEPGGWTGELFF

d_call: TRBD1
j_call: TRBJ1-2
v_call: TRBV18
clone_size: NA
cdr3_nt: TGTGCCAGCTCCCCAAACCGACAGGGGGTAGATGGCTACACCTTC
cdr3_aa: CASSPNRQGVDGYTF

d_call: TRBD2
j_call: TRBJ2-3
v_call: TRBV27
clone_size: once
cdr3_nt: TGTGCCAGCAAGCGGACTAGCGGGAGCACAGATACGCAGTATTTT
cdr3_aa: CASKRTSGSTDTQYF

d_call: TRBD2
j_call: TRBJ2-1
v_call: TRBV5-1
clone_size: NA
cdr3_nt: TGCGCCAGCAGCTTGGTTGGGGCTAGCGGTTCCTACAATGAGCAGTTCTTC
cdr3_aa: CASSLVGASGSYNEQFF

d_call: NA
j_call: TRBJ1-5
v_call: TRBV19
clone_size: NA
cdr3_nt: TGTGCCAGTAACATTCTGGGGGGGGCCCAAAGGCAGCCCCAGCATTTT
cdr3_aa: CASNILGGAQRQPQHF